The sequence of this T cell receptor (beta chain) was determined in a study of control samples from healthy donors and cancer patients. Germline CDR1 SGHNT, CDR2 YYREEE (reference sequence). Trimming took 4 bases from V and 0 from J, leaving 8 bases between them. This CDR3 contains 14 residues. Sequenced by immunoSEQ multiplex PCR; TCRdb stores in-frame clones only, minus some. The sample has 99,000 or so clones; about 83% are singletons. The chain uses TRBV5-4 and TRBJ2-4; unclear D gene. Source material: blood. The receptor comes from a woman between 50 and 59 years old in good health. CDR3 protein: CASSLWVAKNIQYF. Here the CDR3 DNA reads TGTGCCAGCAGCCTTTGGGTAGCCAAAAACATTCAGTACTTC.